The rows below give T cell receptor beta chains drawn from one sample of a study of blood T cells in healthy people across ages. Each CDR3 protein is one row after TCRdb ran MiXCR on the 5' RACE reads. This sample yields 540,000 or so distinct CDR3 sequences, of which 25% to 30% are seen a single time; around 20% belongs to the top ten. The specimen sequenced was blood. The receptors stem from a woman aged 70 to 79 in good health. Both conserved end residues are part of each CDR3. Each record gives: J gene, clone size, D gene, V gene, CDR3 DNA, CDR3 protein. A D gene is named only where the DNA matches it firmly. Size is stated for part of the rows, as once, few or many counts, or as a class when the clone is expanded.

J: TRBJ2-7
size: few
D: .
V: TRBV7-2
DNA: TGTGCCAGCCGCTCGGGGAGCTCCTACGAGCAGTACTTC
CDR3: CASRSGSSYEQYF

J: TRBJ1-4
size: many
D: .
V: TRBV7-2
DNA: TGTGCCAGCAGCCCCCGGGTAGGGGCAGGAGAAAAACTGTTTTTT
CDR3: CASSPRVGAGEKLFF

J: TRBJ2-1
size: .
D: .
V: TRBV20-1
DNA: TGCAGTGCTAGAGATCGGGGTAGTCGCAATGAGCAGTTCTTC
CDR3: CSARDRGSRNEQFF

J: TRBJ2-3
size: .
D: TRBD1
V: TRBV5-5
DNA: TGTGCCAGCAGCTTCGCCCCGGGACAGGGTAGAGATACGCAGTATTTT
CDR3: CASSFAPGQGRDTQYF

J: TRBJ1-4
size: few
D: TRBD1
V: TRBV5-8
DNA: TGTGCCAGCAGCCCGATTCCGGGACAGGGGAGGAGAGATGAAAAACTGTTTTTT
CDR3: CASSPIPGQGRRDEKLFF

J: TRBJ2-6
size: once
D: .
V: TRBV29-1
DNA: TGCAGCGTGATCCCTGGGGCCAACGTCCTGACTTTC
CDR3: CSVIPGANVLTF

J: TRBJ2-3
size: .
D: TRBD2
V: TRBV7-2
DNA: TGTGCCAGCAGCTCAGCAGGGACTAGCGGGGGGTGGCATTTT
CDR3: CASSSAGTSGGWHF

J: TRBJ2-1
size: .
D: TRBD2
V: TRBV9
DNA: TGTGCCAGCAGCGTGGGAGGGCTGAGCAATGAGCAGTTCTTC
CDR3: CASSVGGLSNEQFF

J: TRBJ1-1
size: .
D: .
V: TRBV7-2
DNA: TGTGCCAGCAGCCAGTGGGGTATTAACACTGAAGCTTTCTTT
CDR3: CASSQWGINTEAFF

J: TRBJ2-5
size: .
D: TRBD2
V: TRBV20-1
DNA: TGCAGTGCTAGGAAACCGGGACTAGGCGAGACCCAGTACTTC
CDR3: CSARKPGLGETQYF

J: TRBJ2-4
size: .
D: TRBD2
V: TRBV5-6
DNA: TGTGCCAGCAGCTTGGTAGAACCCCTAAATAGCGGGGGGCCAGCCAAAAACATTCAGTACTTC
CDR3: CASSLVEPLNSGGPAKNIQYF

J: TRBJ1-4
size: few
D: .
V: TRBV10-3
DNA: TGTGCCATCAGTGAGTCCCCCGGAAGAGTCAATGAAAAACTGTTTTTT
CDR3: CAISESPGRVNEKLFF

J: TRBJ1-2
size: .
D: .
V: TRBV20-1
DNA: TGCAGTGCTAGATTTCCGGGTGGCTACACCTTC
CDR3: CSARFPGGYTF

J: TRBJ2-1
size: many
D: TRBD1
V: TRBV20-1
DNA: TGCAGTGCAAGGGGACAGGGGGAATACAATGAGCAGTTCTTC
CDR3: CSARGQGEYNEQFF

J: TRBJ2-3
size: few
D: TRBD1
V: TRBV5-1
DNA: TGCGCCAGCAGAAGGCCAGGGGGCGCAGATACGCAGTATTTT
CDR3: CASRRPGGADTQYF

J: TRBJ2-5
size: few
D: .
V: TRBV12-3/TRBV12-4
DNA: TGTGCCAGCAGTTTGACCATAGCGCAAGAGACCCAGTACTTC
CDR3: CASSLTIAQETQYF

J: TRBJ1-1
size: .
D: TRBD1
V: TRBV5-1
DNA: TGCGCCAGCAGCTTAACCGGGGACAGAGGCAACACTGAAGCTTTCTTT
CDR3: CASSLTGDRGNTEAFF

J: TRBJ2-5
size: .
D: .
V: TRBV6-5
DNA: TGTGCCAGCAGTTCGTTGGGACACAAGGGAGGGACCCAGTACTTC
CDR3: CASSSLGHKGGTQYF

J: TRBJ1-1
size: few
D: .
V: TRBV7-8
DNA: TGTGCCAGCAGCTTAGCTGCCATGGGGGGATACACTGAAGCTTTCTTT
CDR3: CASSLAAMGGYTEAFF

J: TRBJ1-1
size: few
D: .
V: TRBV7-2
DNA: TGTGCCAGCAGCTTAGTGTGGGACTCTGAAGCTTTCTTT
CDR3: CASSLVWDSEAFF

J: TRBJ2-3
size: .
D: .
V: TRBV10-3
DNA: TGTGCCATCAGTGAGTACAAAGATACGCAGTATTTT
CDR3: CAISEYKDTQYF

J: TRBJ1-1
size: .
D: .
V: TRBV15
DNA: TGTGCCACCAGCAGAGTGGCGGGGGGTGAAGCTTTCTTT
CDR3: CATSRVAGGEAFF

J: TRBJ2-7
size: few
D: TRBD1
V: TRBV20-1
DNA: TGCAGTGCCCTCTCCGGACAGGGGAGAAACGAGCAGTACTTC
CDR3: CSALSGQGRNEQYF

J: TRBJ1-1
size: once
D: .
V: TRBV20-1
DNA: TGCAGTGCTAGTGGGCAGGGCCGAATGAACACTGAAGCTTTCTTT
CDR3: CSASGQGRMNTEAFF

J: TRBJ2-1
size: few
D: .
V: TRBV4-1
DNA: TGCGCCAGCAGCCAAGGATCCCCCTGGGATGAGCAGTTCTTC
CDR3: CASSQGSPWDEQFF

J: TRBJ2-1
size: .
D: TRBD2
V: TRBV20-1
DNA: TGCAGTGCTAGGGTTACAGCACTAGCGGGGGTACAGTTCTTC
CDR3: CSARVTALAGVQFF

J: TRBJ2-5
size: few
D: TRBD1
V: TRBV20-1
DNA: TGCAGTGCTTCAGACAGGGGAGAGACCCAGTACTTC
CDR3: CSASDRGETQYF

J: TRBJ1-5
size: few
D: TRBD1
V: TRBV20-1
DNA: TGCAGTGCTCCCTTAGACAGGGACTCGGTGGGGCCCCAGCATTTT
CDR3: CSAPLDRDSVGPQHF

J: TRBJ1-2
size: .
D: .
V: TRBV15
DNA: TGTGCCACCAGCAGCCGGATGGGCTACACCTTC
CDR3: CATSSRMGYTF

J: TRBJ2-4
size: .
D: .
V: TRBV5-1
DNA: TGCGCCAGCCGCAATACGGGGTCCGGCAAAAACATTCAGTACTTC
CDR3: CASRNTGSGKNIQYF

J: TRBJ2-3
size: .
D: TRBD2
V: TRBV7-2
DNA: TGTGCCAGCAGCCTACTAGCGATAGATACGCAGTATTTT
CDR3: CASSLLAIDTQYF

J: TRBJ1-5
size: .
D: .
V: TRBV7-2
DNA: TGTGCCAGCAGCTCCCCCCCTGGTCAGCCCCAGCATTTT
CDR3: CASSSPPGQPQHF

J: TRBJ2-1
size: .
D: TRBD2
V: TRBV2
DNA: TGTGCCAGCAGTGAGAGCTACGGCGGGGGAGAGCAGTTCTTC
CDR3: CASSESYGGGEQFF

J: TRBJ2-7
size: .
D: TRBD1
V: TRBV20-1
DNA: TGCAGTGCTAGAGGCCGGGACAGGGGGCGCTACGAGCAGTACTTC
CDR3: CSARGRDRGRYEQYF

J: TRBJ1-5
size: .
D: .
V: TRBV9
DNA: TGTGCCAGCAGCGTAGGGTCTTCGGGCGGTCAGCCCCAGCATTTT
CDR3: CASSVGSSGGQPQHF

J: TRBJ1-3
size: once
D: .
V: TRBV7-8
DNA: TGTGCCAGCAGCAGGGTAATCGGAAACACCATATATTTT
CDR3: CASSRVIGNTIYF

J: TRBJ1-5
size: few
D: .
V: TRBV20-1
DNA: TGCAGTGCCAAACAGGAGAATAGCAATCAGCCCCAGCATTTT
CDR3: CSAKQENSNQPQHF

J: TRBJ2-3
size: .
D: .
V: TRBV6-4
DNA: TGTGCCAGCAGTGACTCCCCGGAGGATACGCAGTATTTT
CDR3: CASSDSPEDTQYF

J: TRBJ2-3
size: .
D: .
V: TRBV28
DNA: TGTGCCAGCAGTTCGACCAGGGAAAGCACAGATACGCAGTATTTT
CDR3: CASSSTRESTDTQYF

J: TRBJ2-1
size: .
D: TRBD2
V: TRBV4-2
DNA: TGTGCCAGCAGCCGAGGAGGAGGGACTAGTATTGTTGAGCAGTTCTTC
CDR3: CASSRGGGTSIVEQFF

J: TRBJ2-7
size: .
D: TRBD2
V: TRBV6-5
DNA: TGTGCCAGCAGTTCCGGACTAGCGGGTCCCTCCTACGAGCAGTACTTC
CDR3: CASSSGLAGPSYEQYF

J: TRBJ1-2
size: few
D: .
V: TRBV20-1
DNA: TGCAGTGCTGGACTCTCGGCAGGGCCGGGTGGCTACACCTTC
CDR3: CSAGLSAGPGGYTF

J: TRBJ2-5
size: few
D: .
V: TRBV7-2
DNA: TGTGCCAGCAGGGGGACCTACGAGACCCAGTACTTC
CDR3: CASRGTYETQYF

J: TRBJ2-1
size: few
D: TRBD2
V: TRBV5-1
DNA: TGCGCCAGCAGCAATCCTCTAGCGGGGCACTACAATGAGCAGTTCTTC
CDR3: CASSNPLAGHYNEQFF

J: TRBJ1-3
size: .
D: .
V: TRBV6-6
DNA: TGTGCCAGCAGCCTTAAGCAGAGCTCTGGAAACACCATATATTTT
CDR3: CASSLKQSSGNTIYF

J: TRBJ1-1
size: .
D: .
V: TRBV30
DNA: TGTGCCTGGAGTTCCATAAGGACTTCTGAAGCTTTCTTT
CDR3: CAWSSIRTSEAFF

J: TRBJ2-6
size: .
D: .
V: TRBV5-1
DNA: TGCGCCAGCAGCGGTGGTTCTGGGGCCAACGTCCTGACTTTC
CDR3: CASSGGSGANVLTF

J: TRBJ2-5
size: many
D: .
V: TRBV4-2
DNA: TGTGCCAGCAGCGCCGGGACACACCAAGAGACCCAGTACTTC
CDR3: CASSAGTHQETQYF

J: TRBJ2-3
size: .
D: .
V: TRBV7-2
DNA: TGTGCCAGCAGCCCACGAAGAGACAGCGCAGATACGCAGTATTTT
CDR3: CASSPRRDSADTQYF

J: TRBJ2-2
size: .
D: .
V: TRBV4-3
DNA: TGCGCCAGCAGACCCCTGCAGGGGACCGGGGAGCTGTTTTTT
CDR3: CASRPLQGTGELFF

J: TRBJ2-2
size: many
D: .
V: TRBV7-9
DNA: TGTGCCAGCAGCTTAGTGGCGCAACTCGCCGGGGAGCTGTTTTTT
CDR3: CASSLVAQLAGELFF

J: TRBJ2-7
size: many
D: .
V: TRBV10-2
DNA: TGCGCCAGCAGGCGGACAGCGGAGCACTACGAGCAGTACTTC
CDR3: CASRRTAEHYEQYF

J: TRBJ1-2
size: few
D: .
V: TRBV6-5
DNA: TGTGCCAGCAGTTACGAGGACCACTATGGCTACACCTTC
CDR3: CASSYEDHYGYTF

J: TRBJ2-5
size: few
D: TRBD2
V: TRBV7-2
DNA: TGTGCCAGCAGCTTACAAAGCGGGGGAGGAGAGACCCAGTACTTC
CDR3: CASSLQSGGGETQYF

J: TRBJ2-5
size: few
D: .
V: TRBV7-3
DNA: TGTGCCAGCTCCCCGGGGCTAGCCCACGAGACCCAGTATTTC
CDR3: CASSPGLAHETQYF

J: TRBJ2-1
size: .
D: .
V: TRBV3-1
DNA: TGTGCCAGCAGCCCAGAGCGCGGGGACTACAATGAGCAGTTCTTC
CDR3: CASSPERGDYNEQFF

J: TRBJ1-4
size: .
D: .
V: TRBV20-1
DNA: TGCAGTACAACGGCGGTGACTAATGAAAAACTGTTTTTT
CDR3: CSTTAVTNEKLFF